This TCR beta chain was documented in a study of response to subunit inactivated influenza vaccine. V was shortened by 3 bases and J by 0 bases, with 15 bases between the two germline ends. CDR1 is DFQATT, CDR2 SNEGSKA, per germline (reference sequence). The CDR3 sequence is 16 residues long. Ten or more counts support this clonotype. Its antigen is currently unknown. Study outcomes and limitations: Only a handful of new T cells, the authors suggested, are recruited with each seasonal influenza vaccination.

From the RT-PCR reads, TCRdb called clonotypes with MiXCR, one entry per CDR3 protein. The sample shows 490,000 or so distinct CDR3 sequences, under 9% of them seen only once. The sequence derives from a man aged 45 to 70 who received an inactivated influenza vaccine. The chain has TRBV20-1 and TRBJ2-1; tentative D call: TRBD2 (7 bases). This specimen was PBMCs from blood, taken roughly 24 months after vaccination. This CDR3 is CSASGKRGASYNEQFF. CDR3 coding DNA: TGCAGTGCTAGCGGAAAACGGGGGGCCTCCTACAATGAGCAGTTCTTC.